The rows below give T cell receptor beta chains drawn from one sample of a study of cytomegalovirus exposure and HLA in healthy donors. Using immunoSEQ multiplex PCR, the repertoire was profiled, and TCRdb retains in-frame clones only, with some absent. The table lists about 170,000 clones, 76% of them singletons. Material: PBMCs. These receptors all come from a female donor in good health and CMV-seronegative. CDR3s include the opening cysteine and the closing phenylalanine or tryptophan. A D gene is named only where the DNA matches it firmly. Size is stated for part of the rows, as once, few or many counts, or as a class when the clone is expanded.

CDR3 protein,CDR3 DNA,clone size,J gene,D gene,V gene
CASSEAGTGSGETQYF,TGCGCCAGCAGCGAAGCCGGGACAGGTTCAGGAGAGACCCAGTACTTC,few,TRBJ2-5,TRBD1,TRBV5-1
CASSSGNQPQHF,TGTGCCAGCAGTTCAGGGAATCAGCCCCAGCATTTT,-,TRBJ1-5,-,TRBV28
CASSSRTVNTEAFF,TGCGCCAGCAGCTCTCGGACTGTGAACACTGAAGCTTTCTTT,-,TRBJ1-1,-,TRBV5-1
CASSGSWTVKAYEQYF,TGTGCCAGCAGCGGGAGCTGGACAGTAAAAGCCTACGAGCAGTACTTC,-,TRBJ2-7,-,TRBV7-2
CASSFGSMVQRGAHSGANVLTF,TGCGCCAGCAGTTTCGGGAGTATGGTCCAGCGGGGGGCACACTCTGGGGCCAACGTCCTGACTTTC,-,TRBJ2-6,TRBD2,TRBV5-1
CASSPLAFRVWDDTQYF,TGTGCCAGCAGTCCCCTAGCGTTCCGGGTTTGGGATGATACGCAGTATTTT,-,TRBJ2-3,-,TRBV27
CASSRTGQNEQYF,TGTGCCAGTAGCCGGACAGGGCAGAACGAGCAGTACTTC,once,TRBJ2-7,TRBD1,TRBV19
CASSVGVGASTDTQYF,TGTGCCAGCAGCGTAGGGGTAGGGGCTAGCACAGATACGCAGTATTTT,-,TRBJ2-3,-,TRBV9
CASSGGLAGRNLENEQFF,TGTGCCAGCAGTGGGGGACTAGCGGGTCGTAATCTTGAGAATGAGCAGTTCTTC,-,TRBJ2-1,TRBD2,TRBV2
CASFNLAGWDEQFF,TGTGCCAGCTTTAACCTAGCGGGATGGGATGAGCAGTTCTTC,-,TRBJ2-1,TRBD2,TRBV27
CASSPLNTEAFF,TGTGCCAGCAGCCCACTAAACACTGAAGCTTTCTTT,-,TRBJ1-1,-,TRBV7-9
CASRPATGDYYGYTF,TGTGCCAGCAGGCCCGCGACAGGGGATTACTATGGCTACACCTTC,once,TRBJ1-2,TRBD1,TRBV28
CASSEGLAGVYEQFF,TGTGCCAGCAGCGAGGGACTAGCGGGAGTATATGAGCAGTTCTTC,-,TRBJ2-1,TRBD2,TRBV13
CASSLAGTRVYTF,TGTGCCAGCAGTTTAGCGGGGACCCGGGTCTACACCTTC,-,TRBJ1-2,-,TRBV28
CASKVSASGNTIYF,TGTGCCAGCAAGGTAAGCGCCTCTGGAAACACCATATATTTT,once,TRBJ1-3,-,TRBV2
CASSFGGGSTGELFF,TGTGCCAGCAGCTTTGGGGGGGGCAGCACCGGGGAGCTGTTTTTT,-,TRBJ2-2,-,TRBV7-3
CASSSQRGGRYTQYF,TGTGCCAGCAGCTCACAGCGGGGGGGCAGGTATACGCAGTATTTT,-,TRBJ2-3,-,TRBV12-1
CASSEGAQETQYF,TGTGCCAGCAGCGAGGGGGCTCAAGAGACCCAGTACTTC,-,TRBJ2-5,TRBD1,TRBV7-9
CASSPRLAGPDTQYF,TGTGCCAGCTCCCCACGATTAGCGGGGCCCGATACGCAGTATTTT,-,TRBJ2-3,TRBD2,TRBV18
CASSSDRVGGYTF,TGTGCCAGCAGCTCTGACAGGGTTGGCGGCTACACCTTC,-,TRBJ1-2,TRBD1,TRBV5-4
CASSTDGNTIYF,TGTGCCAGCTCCACAGACGGAAACACCATATATTTT,-,TRBJ1-3,-,TRBV6-6
CASRISGANTGELFF,TGTGCCAGCAGAATTAGCGGAGCGAACACCGGGGAGCTGTTTTTT,-,TRBJ2-2,-,TRBV2
CASSAPGGRFQETQYF,TGTGCCAGCAGCGCCCCCGGAGGACGCTTTCAAGAGACCCAGTACTTC,-,TRBJ2-5,-,TRBV7-9
CASRLGTSGRTGELFF,TGTGCCAGCAGACTCGGGACTAGCGGGCGGACCGGGGAGCTGTTTTTT,-,TRBJ2-2,TRBD2,TRBV2
CASSLGTSGGGNEQFF,TGTGCCAGCAGCTTAGGCACTAGCGGGGGAGGCAATGAGCAGTTCTTC,-,TRBJ2-1,TRBD2,TRBV11-3
CASRGDRGGGQYF,TGTGCCAGCAGGGGCGACAGGGGAGGCGGTCAGTACTTC,-,TRBJ2-4,TRBD1,TRBV2
CASTAQPYQETQYF,TGTGCCAGCACTGCACAGCCGTACCAAGAGACCCAGTACTTC,-,TRBJ2-5,-,TRBV5-4
CASSFGGKFSIDTQYF,TGTGCCAGCAGTTTTGGAGGAAAATTTAGTATAGATACGCAGTATTTT,-,TRBJ2-3,-,TRBV28
CASSPGGPYEQYF,TGTGCCAGCAGCCCGGGGGGCCCCTACGAGCAGTACTTC,-,TRBJ2-7,-,TRBV7-2
CASGGQVNSNQPQHF,TGTGCCAGCGGGGGACAGGTTAATAGCAATCAGCCCCAGCATTTT,-,TRBJ1-5,TRBD1,TRBV19
CASSRAGSGNTIYF,TGTGCCAGCAGTCGCGCCGGGTCGGGAAACACCATATATTTT,few,TRBJ1-3,-,TRBV28
CAATSGRGGDIQYF,TGTGCCGCGACTAGCGGGAGAGGGGGAGACATTCAGTACTTC,-,TRBJ2-4,TRBD2,TRBV10-3
CASSLGDTQYF,TGTGCCAGCAGCCTAGGAGATACGCAGTATTTT,-,TRBJ2-3,-,TRBV6-6
CASSRVGSYEQYF,TGTGCCAGCAGCCGGGTCGGCTCCTACGAGCAGTACTTC,-,TRBJ2-7,-,TRBV5-4
CAGLRGGSSYEQYF,TGCGCCGGCCTGAGGGGCGGGAGCTCCTACGAGCAGTACTTC,-,TRBJ2-7,TRBD2,TRBV10-1
CSVEPRGFRQETQYF,TGCAGCGTTGAACCAAGAGGCTTTCGGCAAGAGACCCAGTACTTC,-,TRBJ2-5,-,TRBV29-1
CATSGSTDTQYF,TGTGCCACCTCCGGGAGCACAGATACGCAGTATTTT,-,TRBJ2-3,-,TRBV28